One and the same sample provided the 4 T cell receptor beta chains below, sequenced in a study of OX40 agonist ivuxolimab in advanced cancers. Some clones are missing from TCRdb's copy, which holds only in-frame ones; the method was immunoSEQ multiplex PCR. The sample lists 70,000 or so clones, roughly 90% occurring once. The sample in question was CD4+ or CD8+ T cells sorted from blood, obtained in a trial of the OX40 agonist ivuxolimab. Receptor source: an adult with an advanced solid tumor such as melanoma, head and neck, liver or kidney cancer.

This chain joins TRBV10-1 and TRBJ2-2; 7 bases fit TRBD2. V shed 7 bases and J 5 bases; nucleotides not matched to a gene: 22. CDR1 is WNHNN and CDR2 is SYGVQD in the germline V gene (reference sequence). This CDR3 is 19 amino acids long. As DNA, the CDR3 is TGCGCCAGCAATGGACTTTCCGGGACTATCACGAGCCGTACCGGGGAGCTGTTTTTT. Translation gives CASNGLSGTITSRTGELFF.

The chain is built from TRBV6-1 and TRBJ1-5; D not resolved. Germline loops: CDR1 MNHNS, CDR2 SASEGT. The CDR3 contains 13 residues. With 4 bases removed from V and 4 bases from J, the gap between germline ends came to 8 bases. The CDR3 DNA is TGTGCCAGCAGTGTACCATTAAATCAGCCCCAGCATTTT. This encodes CASSVPLNQPQHF.

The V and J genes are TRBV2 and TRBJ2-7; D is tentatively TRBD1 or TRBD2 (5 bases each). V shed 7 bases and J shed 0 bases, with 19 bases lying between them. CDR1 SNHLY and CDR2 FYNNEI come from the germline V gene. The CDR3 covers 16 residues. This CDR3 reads CASKGDLVGSSYEQYF. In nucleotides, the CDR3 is TGTGCCAGCAAAGGGGACCTCGTGGGTAGCTCCTACGAGCAGTACTTC.

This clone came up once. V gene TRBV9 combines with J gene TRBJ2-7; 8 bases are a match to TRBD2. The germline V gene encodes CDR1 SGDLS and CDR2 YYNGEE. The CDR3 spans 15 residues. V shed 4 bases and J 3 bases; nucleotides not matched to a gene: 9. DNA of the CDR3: TGTGCCAGCAGCCCCTGGGCTAGCGGGTTCTACGAGCAGTACTTC. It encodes CASSPWASGFYEQYF.